This note documents a single T cell receptor (beta chain) sequence. Its specificity is unknown. PCR employed 60 Vbeta and 13 Jbeta primers. In the original processing: Later work found around 80 million unique TCR beta chains, with roughly 11 million shared. TCRdb's table, derived via immunoSEQ multiplex PCR, lists solely in-frame clones and lacks some. Clone size and V and J calls were adopted from that table, with D and trimming inferred from the DNA. Its clone listing holds 150,000 to 200,000 clones. Each donor was nominally healthy when sampled (though unrecorded immune exposures were likely). These data originate in a study of cytomegalovirus exposure and HLA in healthy donors. In the study overall: Approximately 80 million unique TCRs, all from HLA-typed donors, were included in an early release of the data.

The CDR3 has 14 amino acids. Between the trimmed V and J ends, which lost 5 bases and 0 bases, there was a span of 8 bases. Germline loops: CDR1 SGHVS, CDR2 FNYEAQ. General observations from the study: Reports indicate that TCR beta sequences accurately predicted the HLA-A and HLA-B alleles of most subjects.

Sequencing input: PBMCs. V usage is TRBV7-6 and J usage is TRBJ2-1; a weak D match, TRBD2 (6 bases). The sequence came from a woman aged 18-30 years in good health and CMV-seropositive. CDR3 amino acids: CASSTGSSYNEQFF. In DNA, the CDR3 is TGTGCCAGCAGCACCGGGAGCTCCTACAATGAGCAGTTCTTC.